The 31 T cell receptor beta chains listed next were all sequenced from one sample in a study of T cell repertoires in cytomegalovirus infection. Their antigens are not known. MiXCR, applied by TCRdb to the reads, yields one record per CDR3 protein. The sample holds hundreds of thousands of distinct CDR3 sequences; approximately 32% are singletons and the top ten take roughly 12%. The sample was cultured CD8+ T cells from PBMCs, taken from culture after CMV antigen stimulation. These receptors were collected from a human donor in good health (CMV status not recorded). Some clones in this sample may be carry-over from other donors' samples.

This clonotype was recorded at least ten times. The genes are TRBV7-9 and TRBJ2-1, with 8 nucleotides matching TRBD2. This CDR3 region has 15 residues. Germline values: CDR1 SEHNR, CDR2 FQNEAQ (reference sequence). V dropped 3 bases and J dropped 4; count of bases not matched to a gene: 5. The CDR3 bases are TGTGCCAGCAGCTTGACAGCGGGGGTGTACAATGAGCAGTTCTTC. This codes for CASSLTAGVYNEQFF.

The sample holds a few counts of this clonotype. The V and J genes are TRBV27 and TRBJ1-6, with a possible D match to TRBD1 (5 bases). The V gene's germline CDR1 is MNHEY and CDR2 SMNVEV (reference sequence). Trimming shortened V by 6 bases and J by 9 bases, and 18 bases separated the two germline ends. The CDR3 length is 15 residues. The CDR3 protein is CASSWMGGGGSPLHF. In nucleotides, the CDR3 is TGTGCCAGCAGCTGGATGGGGGGTGGGGGTTCACCCCTCCACTTT.

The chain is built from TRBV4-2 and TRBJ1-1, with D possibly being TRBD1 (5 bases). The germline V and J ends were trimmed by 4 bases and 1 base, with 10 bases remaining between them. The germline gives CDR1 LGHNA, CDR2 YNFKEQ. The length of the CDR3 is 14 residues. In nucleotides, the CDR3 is TGTGCCAGCAGCCGCTTGACAGCGAACACTGAAGCTTTCTTT. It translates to CASSRLTANTEAFF.

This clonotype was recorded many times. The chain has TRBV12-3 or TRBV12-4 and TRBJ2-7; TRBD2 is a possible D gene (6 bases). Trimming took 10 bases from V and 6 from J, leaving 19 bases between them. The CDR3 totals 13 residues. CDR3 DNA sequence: TGTGCCACCCGAGCGGCAGGGAGGAGCGAGCAGTACTTC. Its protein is CATRAAGRSEQYF.

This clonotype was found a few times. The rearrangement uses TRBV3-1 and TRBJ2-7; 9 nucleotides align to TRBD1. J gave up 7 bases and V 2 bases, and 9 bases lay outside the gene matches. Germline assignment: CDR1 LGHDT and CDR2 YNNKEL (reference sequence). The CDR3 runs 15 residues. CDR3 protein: CASSQTGTGSREQYF. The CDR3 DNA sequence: TGTGCCAGCAGCCAAACCGGGACAGGGTCCCGGGAGCAGTACTTC.

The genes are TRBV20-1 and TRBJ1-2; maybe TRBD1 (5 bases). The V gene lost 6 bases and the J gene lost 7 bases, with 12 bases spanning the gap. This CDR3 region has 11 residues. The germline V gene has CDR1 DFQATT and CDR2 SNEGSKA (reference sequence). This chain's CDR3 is CSAAGGGGYTF. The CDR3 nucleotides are TGCAGTGCAGCCGGGGGGGGTGGCTACACCTTC.

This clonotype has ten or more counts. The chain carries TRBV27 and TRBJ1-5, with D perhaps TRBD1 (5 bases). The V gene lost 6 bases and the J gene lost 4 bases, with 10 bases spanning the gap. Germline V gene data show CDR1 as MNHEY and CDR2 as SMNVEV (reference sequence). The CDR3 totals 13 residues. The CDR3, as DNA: TGTGCCAGCAGGCCGGGGGAAAATCAGCCCCAGCATTTT. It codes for CASRPGENQPQHF.

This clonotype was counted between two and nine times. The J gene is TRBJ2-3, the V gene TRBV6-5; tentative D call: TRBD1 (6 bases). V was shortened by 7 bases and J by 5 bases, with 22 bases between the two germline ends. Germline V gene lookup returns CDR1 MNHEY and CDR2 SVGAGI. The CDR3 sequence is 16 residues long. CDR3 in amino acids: CASTPSTGLILDTQYF. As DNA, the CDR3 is TGTGCCAGCACCCCATCGACAGGACTTATACTAGATACGCAGTATTTT.

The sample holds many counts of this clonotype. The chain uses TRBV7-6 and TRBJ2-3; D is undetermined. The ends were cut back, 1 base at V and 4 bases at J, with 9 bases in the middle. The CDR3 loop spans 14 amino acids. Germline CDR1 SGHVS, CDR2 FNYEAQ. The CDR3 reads CASSLVQQADTQYF. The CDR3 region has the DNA TGTGCCAGCAGCTTAGTACAGCAAGCAGATACGCAGTATTTT.

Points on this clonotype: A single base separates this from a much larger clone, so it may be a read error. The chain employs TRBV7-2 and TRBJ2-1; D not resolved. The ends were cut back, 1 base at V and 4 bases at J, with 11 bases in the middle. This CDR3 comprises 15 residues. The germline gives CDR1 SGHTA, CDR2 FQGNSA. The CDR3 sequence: CASSLVGPVYNEQFF. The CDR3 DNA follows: TGTGCCAGCAGCTTAGTTGGGCCAGTATACAATGAGCAGTTCTTC.

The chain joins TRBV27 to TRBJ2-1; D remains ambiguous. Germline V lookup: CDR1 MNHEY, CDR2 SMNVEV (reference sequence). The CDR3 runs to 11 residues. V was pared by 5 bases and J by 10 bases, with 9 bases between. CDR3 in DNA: TGTGCCAGCAGTACCCTTTTGGAGCAGTTCTTC. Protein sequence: CASSTLLEQFF.

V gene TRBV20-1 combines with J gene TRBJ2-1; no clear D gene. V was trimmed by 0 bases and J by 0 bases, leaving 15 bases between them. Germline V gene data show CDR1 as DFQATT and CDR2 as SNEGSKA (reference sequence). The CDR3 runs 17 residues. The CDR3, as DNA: TGCAGTGCTAGAGATCGCAGGACCCTCATCTCCTACAATGAGCAGTTCTTC. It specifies CSARDRRTLISYNEQFF.

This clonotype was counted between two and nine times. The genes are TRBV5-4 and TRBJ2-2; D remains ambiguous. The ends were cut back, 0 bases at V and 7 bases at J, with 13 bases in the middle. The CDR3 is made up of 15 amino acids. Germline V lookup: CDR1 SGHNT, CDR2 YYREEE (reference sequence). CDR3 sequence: CASSLAGMGIGELFF. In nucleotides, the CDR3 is TGTGCCAGCAGCTTGGCCGGAATGGGAATCGGGGAGCTGTTTTTT.

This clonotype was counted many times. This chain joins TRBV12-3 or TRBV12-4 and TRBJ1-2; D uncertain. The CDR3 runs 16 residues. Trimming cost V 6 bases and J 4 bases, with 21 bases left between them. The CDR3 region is CASRPREKGMSYGYTF. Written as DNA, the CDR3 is TGTGCCAGCAGACCCCGGGAGAAGGGCATGTCCTATGGCTACACCTTC.

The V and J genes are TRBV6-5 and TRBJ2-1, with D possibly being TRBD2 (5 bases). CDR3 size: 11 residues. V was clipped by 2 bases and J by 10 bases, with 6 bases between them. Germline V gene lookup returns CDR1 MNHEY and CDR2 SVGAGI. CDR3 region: CASSYTGEQFF. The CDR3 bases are TGTGCCAGCAGTTACACGGGGGAGCAGTTCTTC.

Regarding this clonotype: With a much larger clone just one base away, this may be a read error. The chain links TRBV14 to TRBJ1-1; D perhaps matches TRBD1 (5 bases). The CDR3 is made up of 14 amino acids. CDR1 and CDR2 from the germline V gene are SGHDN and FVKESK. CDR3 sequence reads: CANSQAGRYTEAFF. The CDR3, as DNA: TGTGCCAACAGCCAAGCAGGGCGTTACACTGAAGCTTTCTTT.

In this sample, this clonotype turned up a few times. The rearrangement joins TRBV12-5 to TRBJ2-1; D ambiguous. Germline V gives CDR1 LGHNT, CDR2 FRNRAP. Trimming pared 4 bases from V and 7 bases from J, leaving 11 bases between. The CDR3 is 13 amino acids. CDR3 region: CASGSNSENEQFF. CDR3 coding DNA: TGTGCTAGTGGTTCGAACTCCGAAAATGAGCAGTTCTTC.

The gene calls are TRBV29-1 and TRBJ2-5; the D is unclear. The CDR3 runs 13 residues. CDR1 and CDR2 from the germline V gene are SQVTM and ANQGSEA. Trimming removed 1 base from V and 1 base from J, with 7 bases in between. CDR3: CSVEGWVQETQYF. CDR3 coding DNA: TGCAGCGTTGAAGGGTGGGTCCAAGAGACCCAGTACTTC.

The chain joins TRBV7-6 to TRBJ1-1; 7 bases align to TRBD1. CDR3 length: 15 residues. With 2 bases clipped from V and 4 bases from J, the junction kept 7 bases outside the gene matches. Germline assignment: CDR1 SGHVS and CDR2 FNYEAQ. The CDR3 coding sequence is TGTGCCAGCAGCTTATTCCAGGGGGGGAGCACTGAAGCTTTCTTT. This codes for CASSLFQGGSTEAFF.

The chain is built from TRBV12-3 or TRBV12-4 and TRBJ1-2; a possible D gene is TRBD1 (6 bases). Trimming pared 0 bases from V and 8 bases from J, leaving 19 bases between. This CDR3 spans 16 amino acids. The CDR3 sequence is CASSLANRQAVWGYTF. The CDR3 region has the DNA TGTGCCAGCAGTTTAGCTAACCGACAGGCCGTATGGGGCTACACCTTC.

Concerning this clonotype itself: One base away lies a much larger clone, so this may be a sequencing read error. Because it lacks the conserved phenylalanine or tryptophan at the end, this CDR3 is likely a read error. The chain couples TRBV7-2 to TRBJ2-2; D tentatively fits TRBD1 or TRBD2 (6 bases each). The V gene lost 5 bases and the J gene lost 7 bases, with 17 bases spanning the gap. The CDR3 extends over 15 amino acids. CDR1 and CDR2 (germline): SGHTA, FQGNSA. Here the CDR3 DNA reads TGTGCCAGCAGCAGCCTAGGGGGGTCCGACGGGGAGCTGTTTCTT. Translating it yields CASSSLGGSDGELFL.

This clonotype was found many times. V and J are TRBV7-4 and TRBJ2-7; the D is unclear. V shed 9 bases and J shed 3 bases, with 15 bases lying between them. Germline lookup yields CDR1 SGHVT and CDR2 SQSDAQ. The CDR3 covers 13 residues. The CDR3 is CARAEARNYEQYV. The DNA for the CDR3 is TGTGCCAGGGCAGAAGCTAGAAACTACGAGCAGTACGTC.

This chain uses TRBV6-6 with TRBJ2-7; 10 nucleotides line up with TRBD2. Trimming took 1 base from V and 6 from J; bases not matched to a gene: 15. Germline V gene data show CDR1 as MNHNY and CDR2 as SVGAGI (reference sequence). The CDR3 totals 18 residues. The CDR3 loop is CASSYYPPELAGGGEQYF. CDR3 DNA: TGTGCCAGCAGTTACTATCCCCCCGAGTTAGCGGGGGGCGGCGAGCAGTACTTC.

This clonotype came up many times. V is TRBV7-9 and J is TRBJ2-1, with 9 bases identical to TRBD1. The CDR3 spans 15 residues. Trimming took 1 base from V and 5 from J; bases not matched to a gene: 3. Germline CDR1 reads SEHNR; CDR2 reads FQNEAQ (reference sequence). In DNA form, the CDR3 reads TGTGCCAGCAGCTTAGGGGACAGGGCCCACAATGAGCAGTTCTTC. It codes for CASSLGDRAHNEQFF. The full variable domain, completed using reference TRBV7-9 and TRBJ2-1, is DTGVSQNPRHKITKRGQNVTFRCDPISEHNRLYWYRQTLGQGPEFLTYFQNEAQLEKSRLLSDRFSAERPKGSFSTLEIQRTEQGDSAMYLCASSLGDRAHNEQFFGPGTRLTVL.

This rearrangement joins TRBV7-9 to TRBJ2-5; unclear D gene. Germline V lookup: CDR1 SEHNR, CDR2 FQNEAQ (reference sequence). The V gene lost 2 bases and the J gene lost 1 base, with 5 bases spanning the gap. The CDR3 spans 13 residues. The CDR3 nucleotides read TGTGCCAGCAGCTTACAGGCCCAAGAGACCCAGTACTTC. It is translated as CASSLQAQETQYF.

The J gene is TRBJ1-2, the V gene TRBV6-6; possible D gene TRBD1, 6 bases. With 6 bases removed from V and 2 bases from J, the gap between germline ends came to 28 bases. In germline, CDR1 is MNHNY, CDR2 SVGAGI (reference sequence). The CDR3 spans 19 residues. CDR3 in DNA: TGTGCCAGCAGCTTCCCCCCCTTTGGGGGCCTTTTCCCAAACTATGGCTACACCTTC. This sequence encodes CASSFPPFGGLFPNYGYTF.

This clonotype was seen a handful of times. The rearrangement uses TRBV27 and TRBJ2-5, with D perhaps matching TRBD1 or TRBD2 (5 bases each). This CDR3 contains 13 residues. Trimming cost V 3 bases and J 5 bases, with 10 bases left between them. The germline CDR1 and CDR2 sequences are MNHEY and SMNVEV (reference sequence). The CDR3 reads CASSFRDGETQYF. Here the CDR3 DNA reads TGTGCCAGCAGTTTCCGGGACGGTGAGACCCAGTACTTC.

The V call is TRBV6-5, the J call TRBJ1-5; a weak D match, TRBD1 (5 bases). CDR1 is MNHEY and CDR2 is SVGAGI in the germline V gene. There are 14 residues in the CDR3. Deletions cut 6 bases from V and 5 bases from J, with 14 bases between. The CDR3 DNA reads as TGTGCCAGCAGCCCCGGGGGGTGGGATCAGCCCCAGCATTTT. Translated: CASSPGGWDQPQHF.

In DNA form, the CDR3 reads TGTGCCAGCAGTTACTCTGGAGCGACCGAGCAGTACGTC. Its protein is CASSYSGATEQYV. The V call is TRBV6-5, the J call TRBJ2-7; unclear D gene. V lost 0 bases and J lost 6, with 9 bases in between. The CDR3 loop spans 13 amino acids. The germline gives CDR1 MNHEY, CDR2 SVGAGI.

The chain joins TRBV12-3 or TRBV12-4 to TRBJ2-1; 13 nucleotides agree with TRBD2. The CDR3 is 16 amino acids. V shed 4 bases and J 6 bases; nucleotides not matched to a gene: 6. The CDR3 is CASSSPGLAGTNEQFF. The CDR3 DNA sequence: TGTGCCAGCAGTTCCCCGGGACTAGCGGGGACCAATGAGCAGTTCTTC.

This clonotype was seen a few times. As DNA, the CDR3 is TGTGCCAGCAGCCCGTCTGGCACTAGGAGCCCCTTCTATGGCTACACCTTC. Amino acid sequence: CASSPSGTRSPFYGYTF. The J gene is TRBJ1-2, the V gene TRBV7-8, with D uncertain. The length of the CDR3 is 17 residues. Germline lookup yields CDR1 SGHVS and CDR2 FQNEAQ. Trimming removed 5 bases at V and 4 bases at J, with 23 bases between.